This T cell receptor (beta chain) was found in a study of cytomegalovirus exposure and HLA in healthy donors. The method was immunoSEQ multiplex PCR; TCRdb's version includes in-frame clones alone and lacks a portion of them. The data contain about 130,000 clones, about 91% of them singletons. Per the germline V gene, CDR1 is SQVTM and CDR2 is ANQGSEA. This CDR3 region has 12 residues. The germline V and J ends were trimmed by 0 bases and 7 bases, with 6 bases remaining between them. What was sequenced was PBMCs. This receptor was taken from a woman under 30 in good health and CMV-seronegative. The gene calls are TRBV29-1 and TRBJ2-2; no clear D gene. CDR3 nucleotide sequence: TGCAGCGTTGAAGATCTTAGCGGGGAGCTGTTTTTT. It specifies CSVEDLSGELFF.